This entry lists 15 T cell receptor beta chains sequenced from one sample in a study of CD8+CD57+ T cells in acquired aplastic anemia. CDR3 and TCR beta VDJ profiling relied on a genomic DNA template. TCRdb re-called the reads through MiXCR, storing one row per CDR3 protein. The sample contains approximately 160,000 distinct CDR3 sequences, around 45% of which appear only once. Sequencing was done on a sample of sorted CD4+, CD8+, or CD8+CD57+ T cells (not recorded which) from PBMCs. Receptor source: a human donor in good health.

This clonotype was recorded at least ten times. Here the CDR3 DNA reads TGTGCCATCAGTACCTGGACTAGCGGAATAGATACGCAGTATTTT. It translates to CAISTWTSGIDTQYF. The chain combines TRBV10-3 with TRBJ2-3; 10 bases fit TRBD2. V shed 5 bases and J 5 bases; nucleotides not matched to a gene: 7. Germline assignment: CDR1 ENHRY and CDR2 SYGVKD. CDR3 length equals 15 residues.

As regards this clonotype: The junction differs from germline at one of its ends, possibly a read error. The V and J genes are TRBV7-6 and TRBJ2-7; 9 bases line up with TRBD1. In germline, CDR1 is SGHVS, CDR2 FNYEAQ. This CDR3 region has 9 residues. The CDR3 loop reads CASSPGQGF. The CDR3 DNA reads TGTGCCAGCAGCCCGGGACAGGGCTTC.

CDR3 residues: CASSLFGGPTYEQYF. The CDR3 DNA reads TGTGCCAGCAGTTTATTTGGGGGACCTACCTACGAGCAGTACTTC. The rearrangement links TRBV12-3 or TRBV12-4 to TRBJ2-7; D possibly matches TRBD1 or TRBD2 (5 bases each). CDR3 size: 15 residues. The V gene lost 2 bases and the J gene lost 2 bases, with 13 bases spanning the gap.

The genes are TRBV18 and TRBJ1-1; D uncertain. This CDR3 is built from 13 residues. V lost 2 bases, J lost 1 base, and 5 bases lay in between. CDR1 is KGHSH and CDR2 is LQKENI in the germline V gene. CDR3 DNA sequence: TGTGCCAGCTCACCATTGACGAACACTGAAGCTTTCTTT. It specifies CASSPLTNTEAFF.

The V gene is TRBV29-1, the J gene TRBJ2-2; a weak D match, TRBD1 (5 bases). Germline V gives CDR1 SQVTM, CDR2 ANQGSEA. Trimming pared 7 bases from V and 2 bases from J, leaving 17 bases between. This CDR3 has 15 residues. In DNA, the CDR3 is TGCAGCGCCAAAGGGGTAGAGTTAAACACCGGGGAGCTGTTTTTT. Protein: CSAKGVELNTGELFF.

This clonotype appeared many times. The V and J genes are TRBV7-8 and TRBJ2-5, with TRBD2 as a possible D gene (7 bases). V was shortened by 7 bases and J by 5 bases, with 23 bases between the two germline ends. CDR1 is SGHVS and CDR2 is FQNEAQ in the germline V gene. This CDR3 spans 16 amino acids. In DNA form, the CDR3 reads TGTGCCAGCACCGTGAAGTGGGGGGAGGGGGATGAGACCCAGTACTTC. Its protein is CASTVKWGEGDETQYF.

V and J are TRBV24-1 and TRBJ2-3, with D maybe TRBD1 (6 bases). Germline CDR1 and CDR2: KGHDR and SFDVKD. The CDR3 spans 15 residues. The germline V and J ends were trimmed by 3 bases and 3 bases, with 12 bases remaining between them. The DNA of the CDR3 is TGTGCCACCAGTGATCCCCAGGGGTTGACAGATACGCAGTATTTT. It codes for CATSDPQGLTDTQYF.

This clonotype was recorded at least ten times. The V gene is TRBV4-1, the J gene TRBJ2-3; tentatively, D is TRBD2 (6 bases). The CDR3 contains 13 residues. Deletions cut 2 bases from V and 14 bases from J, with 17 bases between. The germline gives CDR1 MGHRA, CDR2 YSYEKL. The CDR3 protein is CASSQSPRGSAYF. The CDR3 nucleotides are TGCGCCAGCAGCCAATCACCTCGGGGGTCGGCGTATTTT.

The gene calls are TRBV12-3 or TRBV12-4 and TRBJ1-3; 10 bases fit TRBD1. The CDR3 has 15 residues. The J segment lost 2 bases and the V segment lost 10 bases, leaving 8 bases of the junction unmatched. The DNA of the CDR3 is TGTGCCATAAGGCGGGACAGGGGTACTGGAAACACCATATATTTT. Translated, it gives CAIRRDRGTGNTIYF.

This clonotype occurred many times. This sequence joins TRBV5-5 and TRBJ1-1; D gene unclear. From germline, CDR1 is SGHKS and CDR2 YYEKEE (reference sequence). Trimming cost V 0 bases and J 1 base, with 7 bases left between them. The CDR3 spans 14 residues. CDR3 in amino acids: CASSLEGSNTEAFF. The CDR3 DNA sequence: TGTGCCAGCAGCTTGGAAGGGTCGAACACTGAAGCTTTCTTT.

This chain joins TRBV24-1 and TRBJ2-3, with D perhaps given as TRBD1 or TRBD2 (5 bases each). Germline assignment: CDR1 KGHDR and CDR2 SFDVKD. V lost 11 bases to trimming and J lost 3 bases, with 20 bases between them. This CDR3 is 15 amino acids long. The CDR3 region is CANKPGPAPTDTQYF. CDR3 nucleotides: TGTGCCAACAAACCGGGACCCGCTCCGACAGATACGCAGTATTTT.

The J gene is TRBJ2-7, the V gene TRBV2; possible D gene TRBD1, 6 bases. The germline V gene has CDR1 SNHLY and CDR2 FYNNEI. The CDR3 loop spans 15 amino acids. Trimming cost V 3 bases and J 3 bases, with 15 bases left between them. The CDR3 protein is CASSDLDSSIYEQYF. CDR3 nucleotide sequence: TGTGCCAGCAGTGACTTGGACAGTTCAATCTACGAGCAGTACTTC.

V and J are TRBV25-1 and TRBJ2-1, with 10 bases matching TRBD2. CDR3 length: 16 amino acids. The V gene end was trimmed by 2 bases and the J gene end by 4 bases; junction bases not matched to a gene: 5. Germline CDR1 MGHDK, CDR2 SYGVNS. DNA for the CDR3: TGTGCCAGCAGTGAACTAGCGGGGGCGAATTACAATGAGCAGTTCTTC. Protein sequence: CASSELAGANYNEQFF.

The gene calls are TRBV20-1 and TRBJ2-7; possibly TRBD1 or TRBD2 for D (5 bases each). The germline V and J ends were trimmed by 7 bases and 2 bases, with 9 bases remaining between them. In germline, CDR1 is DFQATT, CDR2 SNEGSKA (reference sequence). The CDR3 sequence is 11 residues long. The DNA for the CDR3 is TGCAGTGGACAGAGGGCCTACGAGCAGTACTTC. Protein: CSGQRAYEQYF.

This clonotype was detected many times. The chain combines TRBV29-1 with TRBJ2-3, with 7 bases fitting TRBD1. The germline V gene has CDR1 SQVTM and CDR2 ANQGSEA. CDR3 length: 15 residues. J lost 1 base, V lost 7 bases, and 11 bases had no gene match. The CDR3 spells CSGTNRGLGTDTQYF. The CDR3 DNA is TGCAGCGGGACCAACAGGGGCCTTGGCACAGATACGCAGTATTTT.